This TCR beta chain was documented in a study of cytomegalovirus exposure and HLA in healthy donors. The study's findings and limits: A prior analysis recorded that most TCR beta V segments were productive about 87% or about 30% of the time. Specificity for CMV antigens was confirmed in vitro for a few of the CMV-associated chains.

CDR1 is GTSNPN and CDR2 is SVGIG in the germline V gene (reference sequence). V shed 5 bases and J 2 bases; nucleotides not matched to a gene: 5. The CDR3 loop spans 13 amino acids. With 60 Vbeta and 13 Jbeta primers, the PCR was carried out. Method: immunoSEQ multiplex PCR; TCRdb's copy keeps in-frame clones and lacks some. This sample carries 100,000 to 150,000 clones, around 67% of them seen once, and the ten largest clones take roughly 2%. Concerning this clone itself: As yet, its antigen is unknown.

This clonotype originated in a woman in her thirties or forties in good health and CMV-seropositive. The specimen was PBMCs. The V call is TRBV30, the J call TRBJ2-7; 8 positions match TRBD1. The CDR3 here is CAWDRGNTYEQYF. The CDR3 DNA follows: TGTGCCTGGGACAGGGGAAATACCTACGAGCAGTACTTC.